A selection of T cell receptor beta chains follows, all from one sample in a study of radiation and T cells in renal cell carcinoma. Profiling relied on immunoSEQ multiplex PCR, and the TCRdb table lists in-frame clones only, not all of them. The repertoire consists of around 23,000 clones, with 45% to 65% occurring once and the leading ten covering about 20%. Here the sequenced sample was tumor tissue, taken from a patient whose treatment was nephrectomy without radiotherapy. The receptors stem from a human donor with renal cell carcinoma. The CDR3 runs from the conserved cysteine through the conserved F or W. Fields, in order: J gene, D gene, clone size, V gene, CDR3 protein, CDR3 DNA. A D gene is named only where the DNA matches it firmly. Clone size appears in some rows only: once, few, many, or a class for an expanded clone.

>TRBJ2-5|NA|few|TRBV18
CASSPLGEGETQYF
TGTGCCAGCTCACCCCTGGGAGAGGGGGAGACCCAGTACTTC
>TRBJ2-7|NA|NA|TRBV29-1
CSVVQGPPSYEQYF
TGCAGCGTTGTGCAGGGGCCTCCTTCCTACGAGCAGTACTTC
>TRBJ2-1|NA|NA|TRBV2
CASSEGQPPELDEQFF
TGTGCCAGCAGTGAGGGGCAGCCTCCTGAGTTAGATGAGCAGTTCTTC
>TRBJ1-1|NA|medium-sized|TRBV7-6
CASSLGPMNTEAFF
TGTGCCAGCAGCCTGGGCCCTATGAACACTGAAGCTTTCTTT
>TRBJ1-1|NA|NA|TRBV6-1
CASAPRVGAFF
TGTGCCAGCGCTCCCAGGGTGGGCGCTTTCTTT
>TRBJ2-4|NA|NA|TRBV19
CASSIVQDSLAKNIQYF
TGTGCCAGTAGTATAGTTCAAGACAGTCTAGCCAAAAACATTCAGTACTTC
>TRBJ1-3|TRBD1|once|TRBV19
CASSIDQGGRGNTIYF
TGTGCCAGTAGTATAGATCAAGGGGGCCGTGGAAACACCATATATTTT
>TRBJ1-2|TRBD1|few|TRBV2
CASSGGTGYGYTF
TGTGCCAGCAGTGGGGGGACAGGCTATGGCTACACCTTC
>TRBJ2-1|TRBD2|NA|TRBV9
CASSVGDSSGVVGNEQFF
TGTGCCAGCAGCGTAGGGGACTCTAGCGGGGTCGTAGGCAATGAGCAGTTCTTC
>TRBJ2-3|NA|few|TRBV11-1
CASSLYSGGNGDTQYF
TGTGCCAGCAGCTTATATTCGGGGGGCAACGGAGATACGCAGTATTTT
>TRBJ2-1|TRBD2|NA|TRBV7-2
CASSFSGGPTYNEQFF
TGTGCCAGCAGCTTTAGCGGGGGCCCCACCTACAATGAGCAGTTCTTC
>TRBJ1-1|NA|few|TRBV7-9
CASSTPAGFRRGTEAFF
TGTGCCAGCAGCACCCCGGCTGGGTTCAGGCGAGGCACTGAAGCTTTCTTT
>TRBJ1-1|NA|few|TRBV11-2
CASSLDWRGLEAFF
TGTGCCAGCAGCTTAGATTGGAGGGGTTTAGAGGCTTTCTTT
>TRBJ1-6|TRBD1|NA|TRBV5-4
CASSLAKQGAASPLHF
TGTGCCAGCAGCTTGGCAAAACAGGGGGCGGCTTCACCCCTCCACTTT
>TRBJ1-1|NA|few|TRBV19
CASRPGSDTEAFF
TGTGCCAGTAGACCTGGCAGTGACACTGAAGCTTTCTTT
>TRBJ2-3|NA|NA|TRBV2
CASNLPGLADTQYF
TGTGCCAGCAATCTCCCCGGACTGGCAGATACGCAGTATTTT
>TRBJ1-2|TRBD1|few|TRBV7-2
CASSLAPRGQANYGYTF
TGTGCCAGCAGCTTAGCGCCCAGGGGGCAAGCTAACTATGGCTACACCTTC
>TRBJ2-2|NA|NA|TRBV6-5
CAITRMAGELFF
TGTGCCATCACCCGGATGGCCGGGGAGCTGTTTTTT
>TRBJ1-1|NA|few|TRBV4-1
CASSPQGFMNTEAFF
TGCGCCAGCAGCCCCCAGGGGTTCATGAACACTGAAGCTTTCTTT
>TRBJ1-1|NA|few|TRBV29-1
CSGQGMNTEAFF
TGCAGCGGTCAGGGGATGAACACTGAAGCTTTCTTT
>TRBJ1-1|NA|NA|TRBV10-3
CAISESGMYPEAFF
TGTGCCATCAGTGAGTCTGGTATGTATCCTGAAGCTTTCTTT
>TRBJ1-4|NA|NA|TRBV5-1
CASSLTGLGNEKLFF
TGCGCCAGCAGCTTGACGGGGCTGGGAAATGAAAAACTGTTTTTT
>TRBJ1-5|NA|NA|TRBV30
CAWGGKPQHF
TGTGCCTGGGGGGGGAAGCCCCAGCATTTT
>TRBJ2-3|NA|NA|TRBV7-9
CASSQPGLLTDTQYF
TGTGCCAGCAGCCAGCCGGGACTTCTCACAGATACGCAGTATTTT
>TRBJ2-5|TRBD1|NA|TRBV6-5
CASSWAGRGETQYF
TGTGCCAGCAGCTGGGCGGGCAGGGGGGAGACCCAGTACTTC
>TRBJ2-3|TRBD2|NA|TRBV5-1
CASSLESRLAGGPTDTQYF
TGCGCCAGCAGCTTGGAAAGCCGACTAGCGGGGGGTCCCACAGATACGCAGTATTTT
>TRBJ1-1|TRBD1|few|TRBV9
CASSVGLGGVNTEAFF
TGTGCCAGCAGCGTAGGGTTAGGGGGCGTGAACACTGAAGCTTTCTTT